The rows below give T cell receptor beta chains drawn from one sample of a study of blood T cell repertoires in COVID-19. The assay was immunoSEQ multiplex PCR, and TCRdb's table has in-frame clones only and misses some. The profile shows over 150,000 clones, around 82% of them singletons. The sample comprised peripheral blood. The receptors were gathered from a man younger than 30 with active or convalescent COVID-19. Each CDR3 is given with its conserved first and last residue. The D gene is left open where the match is weak. Size is omitted from some rows. Given values are once, few, many or a class for expanded clones.

DNA,CDR3,D,V,J,size
TGTGCCAGCAGTTTATCAGGGAATGAGCAGTTCTTC,CASSLSGNEQFF,.,TRBV12-3/TRBV12-4,TRBJ2-1,.
TGTGCCAGCAGCTTAGACAGCCGCTATAATTCACCCCTCCACTTT,CASSLDSRYNSPLHF,.,TRBV7-2,TRBJ1-6,.
TGTGCCAGCAGTGACAGGGGGAGCACTGAAGCTTTCTTT,CASSDRGSTEAFF,TRBD1,TRBV6-1,TRBJ1-1,.
TGCGCCAGCAGCCCGGGACAGAACACTGAAGCTTTCTTT,CASSPGQNTEAFF,.,TRBV5-1,TRBJ1-1,once
TGCGCCAGCAGCTTGATCCAGGGGTCCTATGGCTACACCTTC,CASSLIQGSYGYTF,.,TRBV5-1,TRBJ1-2,.
TGTGCCAGTAGTCTCGACAGGCGAAAGACTGAAGCTTTCTTT,CASSLDRRKTEAFF,.,TRBV19,TRBJ1-1,.
TGTGCCAGCTCACCAGGGACAGGGGACTACGAGCAGTACTTC,CASSPGTGDYEQYF,TRBD1,TRBV18,TRBJ2-7,.
TGTGCCAGCAGGGACGTGGCTACAGGGTGGATTTATGGCTACACCTTC,CASRDVATGWIYGYTF,.,TRBV2,TRBJ1-2,.
TGTGCCAGCAGCCTTACGGACAGGAACACTGAAGCTTTCTTT,CASSLTDRNTEAFF,.,TRBV5-6,TRBJ1-1,.
TGTGCCAGCAGCGCGGACAGGGTTGGCTACACCTTC,CASSADRVGYTF,TRBD1,TRBV7-9,TRBJ1-2,.
TGTGCCAGCAGTTTATCATATCAGCCCCAGCATTTT,CASSLSYQPQHF,.,TRBV28,TRBJ1-5,.
TGCAGCGTTGAGAGGGGACAGGAAGCTTTCTTT,CSVERGQEAFF,TRBD1,TRBV29-1,TRBJ1-1,.
TGTGCCAGCTCACCAGGAGGAGTTCTGGGTTACGAGCAGTACTTC,CASSPGGVLGYEQYF,.,TRBV18,TRBJ2-7,.
TGTGCCAGCAGTGGCCCTAACAGGGCCTCTGGAAACACCATATATTTT,CASSGPNRASGNTIYF,.,TRBV2,TRBJ1-3,.
TGTGCCAGCAGTTTAGCGGGGCCTGAGTACAATGAGCAGTTCTTC,CASSLAGPEYNEQFF,.,TRBV28,TRBJ2-1,.
TGTGCCAGCAGTGTAATGGGACACGACTATAATTCACCCCTCCACTTT,CASSVMGHDYNSPLHF,.,TRBV25-1,TRBJ1-6,.
TGTGCCAGCAGTTACTCGGGGCACCGAAGCTCCTACGAGCAGTACTTC,CASSYSGHRSSYEQYF,.,TRBV6-2/TRBV6-3,TRBJ2-7,.
TGTGCCAGCAAACACCCGGGACAGGGGTCCACAGATACGCAGTATTTT,CASKHPGQGSTDTQYF,TRBD1,TRBV2,TRBJ2-3,.
TGCGCCAGCAGCTTGGTTCCTGCTACCTCTTCTAGCACAGATACGCAGTATTTT,CASSLVPATSSSTDTQYF,.,TRBV5-1,TRBJ2-3,.
TGTGCCAGCACTAGGGACAGGCACACTGAAGCTTTCTTT,CASTRDRHTEAFF,TRBD1,TRBV6-5,TRBJ1-1,.
TGTGCCAGCAGCTTAAGGACTAGCGGTGCCAATGAGCAGTTCTTC,CASSLRTSGANEQFF,TRBD2,TRBV7-9,TRBJ2-1,.
TGCGCCAGCAGCCTACAGGGGGACTCCTACGAGCAGTACTTC,CASSLQGDSYEQYF,TRBD1,TRBV5-1,TRBJ2-7,.
TGTGCCAGCAGCTCGGGACTAGCGCGGGAGGCCCACAATGAGCAGTTCTTC,CASSSGLAREAHNEQFF,TRBD2,TRBV11-3,TRBJ2-1,.
TGTGCCAGCAGCTTAGGCGGCAGGAACACTGAAGCTTTCTTT,CASSLGGRNTEAFF,.,TRBV11-3,TRBJ1-1,few
TGTGCCACCAGTGCAGGGGCTCTCTACGAGCAGTACTTC,CATSAGALYEQYF,.,TRBV24-1,TRBJ2-7,.
TGCGCCAGCAGCCAAGACACAGGGGTTAATGAAAAACTGTTTTTT,CASSQDTGVNEKLFF,TRBD1,TRBV4-1,TRBJ1-4,.
TGTGCCAGCAGTTTTCGGGGGGCTGGGGGTGAAGCTTTCTTT,CASSFRGAGGEAFF,.,TRBV28,TRBJ1-1,.
TGTGCCAGCACTACTAACTATGGCTACACCTTC,CASTTNYGYTF,.,TRBV2,TRBJ1-2,.
TGCGCCAGCAGCCAAGATCCAACGAGGGGGAATCAGCCCCAGCATTTT,CASSQDPTRGNQPQHF,.,TRBV4-1,TRBJ1-5,.
TGTGCCAGCAGTGCCGGGACAGGGGGCTCGTACGAGCAGTACTTC,CASSAGTGGSYEQYF,TRBD1,TRBV6-4,TRBJ2-7,.
TGTGCCAGCAGTACCCGGGGGGGTTACGAGCAGTACTTC,CASSTRGGYEQYF,TRBD2,TRBV6-5,TRBJ2-7,.
TGCAGCGTGAGGGACAGGGGGCGTCGTGAGACCCAGTACTTC,CSVRDRGRRETQYF,TRBD1,TRBV29-1,TRBJ2-5,medium-sized
TGTGCCAGCAGCAAGGGGGTACAAGAGACCCAGTACTTC,CASSKGVQETQYF,.,TRBV5-5,TRBJ2-5,once
TGTGCCAGCAGCCCCTCTTGGGGGGTTGGCACTGAAGCTTTCTTT,CASSPSWGVGTEAFF,.,TRBV14,TRBJ1-1,.
TGTGCCAGCAGTTTTCAGGAAATTAACTATGGCTACACCTTC,CASSFQEINYGYTF,.,TRBV6-2/TRBV6-3,TRBJ1-2,.
TGTGCCAGCAGCAGCGGGGGGGCCTACGAGCAGTACTTC,CASSSGGAYEQYF,TRBD2,TRBV27,TRBJ2-7,.